This record covers a single TCR beta chain. No antigen is known for it. A read error may account for a junction end that differs from germline. These data originate in a study of blood T cells in healthy people across ages (dated by TCRdb to between 2014 and 2017). Regarding the research as a whole: In model experiments, template switching captured roughly one uniquely barcoded TCR beta cDNA molecule for every two T cells. The donors were divided into four age groups: young (average approximately 15 years), middle-aged (roughly 40), aged (under 70) and long-lived (about 80). Using the same blood draw, the study looked at two additional independent replicas of 1 million unique cDNA reads for two donors, one aged 18 to 30 and the other aged 80 or older. Age-related changes in TCR beta repertoire diversity were measured in the study by deep sequencing normalized with unique cDNA molecular identifiers. To avoid experimental bias, donors of different ages were spread randomly across the sequencing lanes. The investigation overall reported the following: Bulk unsorted PBMC profiling prevented conclusive comparison of naive and antigen-experienced compartments. Donor CMV infection status was unknown, potentially confounding age-related changes in expanded clonotypes. Observed TCR beta diversity per million T cells fell roughly linearly with age, and a significant reduction was already apparent by age roughly 40. Observed TCR beta diversity correlated strongly with the percentage of naive T cells measured by flow cytometry. Estimates of total diversity based on one million sequenced T cells were regarded as lower bounds and as underestimates. The long-lived group showed more naive CD4+ T cells, fewer expanded clones and increased TCR diversity than the aged group, suggesting age selection.

Donors were a few dozen systemically healthy Caucasian individuals from Russia aged roughly 6 to 90 years. Each donor gave ten milliliters of peripheral blood, collected into EDTA-treated Vacutainer tubes. Ficoll-Paque density-gradient centrifugation was used to isolate PBMCs, with at least 7 million per sample. Trizol reagent was used to extract total RNA from the PBMCs, yielding at least 6 micrograms per sample. For every donor, an aliquot of PBMCs went through flow cytometry to measure the percentages of naive CD45RAhigh/CD27high T cells. As encoded in the germline V gene (reference sequence), CDR1 is DFQATT while CDR2 is SNEGSKA. The CDR3 covers 12 residues, taking in both the cysteine and the phenylalanine. The read is trimmed to its CDR3 DNA, 36 bases read in frame from base 1. The method was 5' RACE. Sequencing was carried out with an Illumina HiSeq 2500. The second PCR ran for about 6 to 11 cycles and used a J-beta primer mix along with a sample-barcoded 5' primer. A unique molecular identifier was introduced onto each TCR beta cDNA molecule by a template-switch 5' adaptor carrying 12 random nucleotides. At least 3 million CDR3-containing paired-end reads were obtained from each sample. The Mint cDNA synthesis kit, primed by a TRBC-specific oligonucleotide, was used to synthesize first-strand cDNA from all RNA. All cDNA was treated with uracil-DNA glycosylase and then went through a first 18-cycle PCR with the universal primers M1SS and BC2_uni_R. For the original study's pipeline: Each sample was normalized by randomly selecting 1 million high-quality reads, each carrying a distinct molecular identifier. Instead of being binned into consensus sequences, reads with shared molecular identifiers were discarded. MiTCR, run with a Q25 quality threshold and the strictest error-elimination algorithm, handled CDR3 identification, clonotype clustering and error correction. Lower-bound total TCR beta diversity was estimated with a nonparametric unseen species model using Euler transformation. TCRdb reprocessing: public reads trimmed at Q25 with fastp, clones called with MiXCR, in-frame beta chains kept. Rows merge per CDR3 protein into single entries with the most common DNA and genes. The authors' filters were not applied to this entry. The sample yields 800,000 to 950,000 distinct CDR3 sequences; roughly 34% were counted once. The ten largest clones represent 13% of the sample.

Recombination connected TRBV20-1 to TRBJ2-5; the D region may be TRBD1 or TRBD2, each matching 5 bases equally. This clonotype was obtained from a man in his late teens or twenties in good health. The sequencing input was blood. The nucleotides are TGCAGTGCCGACGGCGTAGGGGAGACCCGGTACTTC. It is translated as CSADGVGETRYF.